This entry lists 21 T cell receptor beta chains sequenced from one sample in a study of beta chain features in type 1 diabetes. Notes on the study in general: Shortening that was moderate but significant affected the TCRB CDR3s of Type 1 diabetes patients in all four CD4+ subsets.

Every bit of the isolated RNA underwent reverse transcription, so sequencing read expressed TCRB transcripts. The assay was immunoSEQ multiplex PCR, and TCRdb's table has in-frame clones only and misses some. Altogether 240,000 or so clones are present, roughly 13% being singletons, with the ten largest covering about 0.019%. No cognate antigen is known for these TCRs. The sequencing sample was made of naive CD4+ T cells from blood. The receptors stem from a man aged 25-45 years with type 1 diabetes.

The table lists this clone with a few counts. The V and J genes are TRBV30 and TRBJ2-3; no definite D call. Trimming took off 3 bases at V and 4 bases at J, with 8 bases between the two ends. CDR1 and CDR2 (germline): GTSNPN, SVGIG (reference sequence). This CDR3 has 12 amino acids. DNA for the CDR3: TGTGCCTGGAGCCTAGACCCAGATACGCAGTATTTT. Amino acid sequence: CAWSLDPDTQYF. The full variable domain, rest sourced from reference TRBV30 and TRBJ2-3, is SQTIHQWPATLVQPVGSPLSLECTVEGTSNPNLYWYRQAAGRGLQLLFYSVGIGQISSEVPQNLSASRPQDRQFILSSKKLLLSDSGFYLCAWSLDPDTQYFGPGTRLTVL.

V usage is TRBV2 and J usage is TRBJ2-1, with D uncertain. Germline V gives CDR1 SNHLY, CDR2 FYNNEI. The CDR3 covers 13 residues. Trimming cost V 7 bases and J 4 bases, with 11 bases left between them. CDR3 sequence: CASTEVVYNEQFF. CDR3 nucleotide sequence: TGTGCCAGCACCGAGGTGGTTTACAATGAGCAGTTCTTC.

There are a few counts of this clone. J is TRBJ1-1 and V is TRBV30; D call uncertain. Germline V gene lookup returns CDR1 GTSNPN and CDR2 SVGIG (reference sequence). Trimming shortened V by 1 base and J by 0 bases, and 9 bases separated the two germline ends. The CDR3 has 14 amino acids. The CDR3 DNA follows: TGTGCCTGGAGTGCATTGGGAGTGAACACTGAAGCTTTCTTT. This encodes CAWSALGVNTEAFF.

A few counts support this clone. V is TRBV9 and J is TRBJ1-1; D is unresolved. V gave up 4 bases and J gave up 5 bases, with 21 bases separating them. The CDR3 has 16 residues. CDR1 is SGDLS, CDR2 YYNGEE, per germline. CDR3 bases: TGTGCCAGCAGCCCCGCCGGAGGCCGGCCGAGGACTGAAGCTTTCTTT. It translates to CASSPAGGRPRTEAFF.

The J gene is TRBJ1-2, the V gene TRBV4-1; 7 bases align to TRBD1. The germline gives CDR1 MGHRA, CDR2 YSYEKL. V lost 0 bases to trimming and J lost 0 bases; unmatched junction nucleotides: 4. The CDR3 is 16 residues long. CDR3 DNA: TGCGCCAGCAGCCAAGATCTGGGACAGACTAACTATGGCTACACCTTC. The encoded protein is CASSQDLGQTNYGYTF.

Only a few counts were recorded for this clone. The gene calls are TRBV5-1 and TRBJ1-5, with 10 bases that match TRBD1. CDR1 and CDR2 from the germline V gene are SGHRS and YFSETQ. CDR3 length equals 15 residues. V was pared by 4 bases and J by 4 bases, with 5 bases of the junction left unmatched. CDR3 in amino acids: CASSETGQGNQPQHF. CDR3 DNA: TGCGCCAGCAGCGAAACGGGACAGGGGAATCAGCCCCAGCATTTT. Full variable domain (rest looked up from reference TRBV5-1 and TRBJ1-5): KAGVTQTPRYLIKTRGQQVTLSCSPISGHRSVSWYQQTPGQGLQFLFEYFSETQRNKGNFPGRFSGRQFSNSRSEMNVSTLELGDSALYLCASSETGQGNQPQHFGDGTRLSIL.

The chain employs TRBV2 and TRBJ2-7, with 7 bases that match TRBD2. CDR3 length: 14 amino acids. The V gene's germline CDR1 is SNHLY and CDR2 FYNNEI. After removal of 6 bases from V and 2 bases from J, the junction contained 7 bases not matched to a gene. CDR3 in amino acids: CASRLGGGTYEQYF. CDR3 bases: TGTGCCAGCAGGTTGGGGGGAGGGACCTACGAGCAGTACTTC.

This chain connects TRBV9 to TRBJ2-1; tentatively, D is TRBD2 (6 bases). The CDR3 length is 15 residues. Germline values: CDR1 SGDLS, CDR2 YYNGEE. V was trimmed by 1 base and J by 2 bases, leaving 10 bases between them. The CDR3 DNA reads as TGTGCCAGCAGCGTATCCGGGAGACCCTACAATGAGCAGTTCTTC. Protein sequence: CASSVSGRPYNEQFF.

V usage is TRBV5-1 and J usage is TRBJ2-5, with 11 bases matching TRBD1. The tail of the sequence fits TRBJ2-7 better, so the J call may be wrong. The CDR3 extends over 17 amino acids. CDR1 and CDR2 (germline): SGHRS, YFSETQ. CDR3 DNA sequence: TGCGCCAGCAGCACGGTTGGACAGGGGGCGCGGAGGAACGAGCAGTACTTC. It translates to CASSTVGQGARRNEQYF.

The V call is TRBV18, the J call TRBJ2-7; 8 bases line up with TRBD1. Trimming at V came to 3 bases and at J to 4 bases, leaving 5 bases not matched to a gene. Germline values: CDR1 KGHSH, CDR2 LQKENI. This CDR3 is built from 14 residues. CDR3: CASSPGQAWYEQYF. The CDR3 DNA sequence: TGTGCCAGCTCACCGGGACAGGCCTGGTACGAGCAGTACTTC.

This chain joins TRBV20-1 and TRBJ1-2; D ambiguous. The germline V and J ends were trimmed by 4 bases and 6 bases, with 9 bases remaining between them. The germline CDR1 and CDR2 sequences are DFQATT and SNEGSKA (reference sequence). The CDR3 extends over 11 amino acids. In DNA, the CDR3 is TGCAGTGCTATGAACCGGGATGGCTACACCTTC. This codes for CSAMNRDGYTF.

This clone was observed a handful of times. The CDR3 bases are TGTGCCAGCAGCTTCCGACAGGAAGGGGGCAATGAGCAGTTCTTC. Protein product: CASSFRQEGGNEQFF. The chain combines TRBV5-5 with TRBJ2-1; tentatively, D is TRBD1 (6 bases). Germline V gives CDR1 SGHKS, CDR2 YYEKEE (reference sequence). The CDR3 covers 15 residues. The V end lost 2 bases, the J end lost 6 bases, and 15 bases lay between the germline ends.

The chain carries TRBV6-5 and TRBJ2-7, with TRBD1 matching over 11 bases. Germline V gene data show CDR1 as MNHEY and CDR2 as SVGAGI. This CDR3 spans 15 amino acids. Trimming took 6 bases from V and 5 from J; bases not matched to a gene: 9. CDR3: CASSRGQGARDEQYF. CDR3 DNA: TGTGCCAGCAGCCGCGGACAGGGGGCGCGGGACGAGCAGTACTTC.

This clone was seen only a few times. The chain joins TRBV19 to TRBJ2-1; D unresolved. Germline CDR1 reads LNHDA; CDR2 reads SQIVND (reference sequence). V was clipped by 6 bases and J by 0 bases, with 3 bases between them. The CDR3 sequence is 12 residues long. CDR3 nucleotides: TGTGCCAGTAGCTTCTCCTACAATGAGCAGTTCTTC. This sequence encodes CASSFSYNEQFF.

V gene TRBV7-2 combines with J gene TRBJ2-7; the D is unclear. Germline CDR1 reads SGHTA; CDR2 reads FQGNSA. V lost 5 bases and J lost 7, with 9 bases in between. CDR3 length equals 11 residues. In DNA form, the CDR3 reads TGTGCCAGCAGCCCCTCTGTGGAGCAGTACTTC. Protein sequence: CASSPSVEQYF.

This clone was seen only a few times. The chain has TRBV2 and TRBJ1-5, with D possibly being TRBD1 (5 bases). The V end was cut by 5 bases, the J end by 0 bases, with 14 bases between. The CDR3 runs 16 residues. CDR1 is SNHLY, CDR2 FYNNEI, per germline. CDR3 region: CASSRGGTDSNQPQHF. CDR3 nucleotides: TGTGCCAGCAGTCGTGGAGGGACGGATAGCAATCAGCCCCAGCATTTT.

This clone has a handful of counts. The chain combines TRBV7-9 with TRBJ2-4, with 11 bases matching TRBD1. Germline trimming cut 5 bases from V and 7 bases from J; bases unmatched to any gene: 4. Germline assignment: CDR1 SEHNR and CDR2 FQNEAQ (reference sequence). CDR3 length: 14 amino acids. Here the CDR3 reads CASSAGQGANIQYF. The CDR3 nucleotides read TGTGCCAGCAGCGCCGGACAGGGGGCGAACATTCAGTACTTC.

This clone was detected only a few times. The chain is built from TRBV29-1 and TRBJ1-1; D remains unclear. This CDR3 comprises 14 residues. Looked up from germline, CDR1 is SQVTM and CDR2 is ANQGSEA. The ends were cut back, 6 bases at V and 5 bases at J, with 19 bases in the middle. The CDR3: CSVAPRLVETEAFF. The DNA of the CDR3 is TGCAGCGTCGCCCCCCGTCTAGTGGAGACTGAAGCTTTCTTT.

This chain uses TRBV29-1 with TRBJ1-2; D may be TRBD1 (5 bases). Germline lookup yields CDR1 SQVTM and CDR2 ANQGSEA. The CDR3 loop spans 11 amino acids. V dropped 5 bases and J dropped 4 bases, with 8 bases sitting between them. CDR3 sequence (DNA): TGCAGCGTTCGGGGGGGCTATGGCTACACCTTC. It translates to CSVRGGYGYTF.

Only a few counts were recorded for this clone. The rearrangement joins TRBV2 to TRBJ1-2; TRBD1 aligns across 7 bases. Germline V CDR1 and CDR2: SNHLY, FYNNEI. The length of the CDR3 is 15 residues. V lost 0 bases, J lost 8 bases, and 9 bases stayed unmatched. The chain's CDR3 is CASSEAQGGSEGYTF. The CDR3 DNA follows: TGTGCCAGCAGTGAAGCGCAGGGGGGAAGTGAAGGCTACACCTTC.

In its sample, this clone was seen a few times. J is TRBJ2-1 and V is TRBV29-1; weak D call: TRBD1 (6 bases). Germline lookup yields CDR1 SQVTM and CDR2 ANQGSEA. V lost 5 bases to trimming and J lost 0 bases, with 8 bases between them. The CDR3 sequence is 13 residues long. For the CDR3, the DNA is TGCAGCGTTCAGGGGAGCTCCTACAATGAGCAGTTCTTC. Protein sequence: CSVQGSSYNEQFF.